This T cell receptor beta chain was profiled in a study of CD8+ T cells in alopecia areata. Treatment defined: oral pan-JAK inhibitor, 5-10 mg twice daily. Germline V gene data show CDR1 as SGHTA and CDR2 as FQGNSA. V lost 0 bases, J lost 1 base, and 4 bases lay in between. The CDR3 loop spans 15 amino acids. The table lists this clone with a count of one. Sequencing templates came from extracted RNA that was reverse transcribed into cDNA. Some clones are missing from TCRdb's copy, which holds only in-frame ones; the method was immunoSEQ multiplex PCR. The sample carries some 200,000 clones, approximately 56% recorded once.

The sequence came from a human donor with alopecia areata. V gene TRBV7-2 combines with J gene TRBJ2-6; unclear D gene. The sequencing here drew on CD4+ T cells sorted from blood, taken at week 4, from a patient treated with tofacitinib. This chain's CDR3 is CASSLAGSGANVLTF. For the CDR3, the DNA is TGTGCCAGCAGCTTAGCTGGTTCTGGGGCCAACGTCCTGACTTTC.